A single sample is the source of the 19 T cell receptor beta chains below, sequenced in a study of control samples from healthy donors and cancer patients. Here immunoSEQ multiplex PCR was the method, and the copy in TCRdb shows in-frame clones only, minus some. The sample yields about 410,000 clones, 80% to 95% seen once. Sequencing was done on a sample of PBMCs. Receptors were obtained from a man aged 35 to 55 with head and neck cancer.

A note on this clone: The sample contains more than one DNA sequence encoding this CDR3. The chain carries TRBV9 and TRBJ1-5, with D perhaps TRBD1 (5 bases). Germline CDR1 reads SGDLS; CDR2 reads YYNGEE. Trimming took 0 bases from V and 4 from J, leaving 5 bases between them. The CDR3 contains 13 residues. CDR3 region: CASSVAGNQPQHF. CDR3 coding DNA: TGTGCCAGCAGCGTAGCAGGGAATCAGCCCCAGCATTTT.

The chain carries TRBV5-1 and TRBJ2-6, with TRBD1 as a possible D gene (6 bases). This CDR3 region has 22 residues. V was shortened by 1 base and J by 0 bases, with 26 bases between the two germline ends. Germline CDR1 reads SGHRS; CDR2 reads YFSETQ. CDR3 DNA: TGCGCCAGCAGCTTGTCGCTACTTAAACTACAGGGCCCGAACTCTGGGGCCAACGTCCTGACTTTC. This translates into CASSLSLLKLQGPNSGANVLTF. Full variable domain (outside the CDR3, taken from reference TRBV5-1 and TRBJ2-6): KAGVTQTPRYLIKTRGQQVTLSCSPISGHRSVSWYQQTPGQGLQFLFEYFSETQRNKGNFPGRFSGRQFSNSRSEMNVSTLELGDSALYLCASSLSLLKLQGPNSGANVLTFGAGSRLTVL.

The V and J genes are TRBV5-6 and TRBJ2-7, with 9 positions matching TRBD1. The CDR3 spans 15 residues. Trimming took 4 bases from V and 5 from J; bases not matched to a gene: 10. CDR1 is SGHDT, CDR2 YYEEEE, per germline. This CDR3 reads CASSRPRTGVNEQYF. In DNA, the CDR3 is TGTGCCAGCAGCCGGCCCCGGACAGGGGTCAACGAGCAGTACTTC.

Notes on this clone: A read error may account for a junction end that differs from germline. The chain uses TRBV24-1 and TRBJ2-7, with TRBD1 identical over 7 bases. This CDR3 is 17 amino acids long. Looked up from germline, CDR1 is KGHDR and CDR2 is SFDVKD. CDR3 nucleotide sequence: TGTGCCACCAGTGGTACTCCGGGACAGAGGGCCTCCTGCGAGCAGTACTTC. It specifies CATSGTPGQRASCEQYF.

This chain connects TRBV15 to TRBJ1-3; D is undetermined. CDR1 is LNHNV, CDR2 YYDKDF, per germline (reference sequence). The CDR3 consists of 15 residues. Trimming cost V 5 bases and J 2 bases, with 13 bases left between them. For the CDR3, the DNA is TGTGCCACCAGCGGCCAAGTGGGAACTGGAAACACCATATATTTT. It is translated as CATSGQVGTGNTIYF.

There are a few counts of this clone. The gene calls are TRBV9 and TRBJ2-2; no clear D gene. Germline assignment: CDR1 SGDLS and CDR2 YYNGEE. The germline V and J ends were trimmed by 0 bases and 4 bases, with 7 bases remaining between them. The CDR3 has 14 amino acids. CDR3 DNA: TGTGCCAGCAGCGTAGCGGGTTCCACCGGGGAGCTGTTTTTT. Translated, it gives CASSVAGSTGELFF.

This clone has a single count. This chain joins TRBV5-8 and TRBJ1-1, with TRBD1 as a possible D gene (5 bases). Germline V gene data show CDR1 as SGHTS and CDR2 as YDEGEE. Trimming pared 4 bases from V and 7 bases from J, leaving 17 bases between. The CDR3 runs to 14 residues. CDR3 in amino acids: CASSRKGTGYEAFF. The CDR3 DNA follows: TGTGCCAGCAGCCGCAAGGGGACGGGCTATGAAGCTTTCTTT. Complete variable domain (other parts from reference TRBV5-8 and TRBJ1-1): EAGVTQSPTHLIKTRGQQATLRCSPISGHTSVYWYQQALGLGLQFLLWYDEGEERNRGNFPPRFSGRQFPNYSSELNVNALELEDSALYLCASSRKGTGYEAFFGQGTRLTVV.

The chain joins TRBV7-2 to TRBJ1-5; the match to TRBD1 covers 7 bases. V shed 3 bases, J shed 6 bases, and the junction held 8 bases outside the gene matches. The CDR3 is 15 amino acids. Germline assignment: CDR1 SGHTA and CDR2 FQGNSA. The CDR3 sequence is CASSLRQGRGQPQHF. CDR3 nucleotides: TGTGCCAGCAGCTTGAGACAGGGTAGGGGTCAGCCCCAGCATTTT.

The rearrangement joins TRBV7-2 to TRBJ2-7, with 9 positions matching TRBD1. The CDR3 is 16 residues long. Looked up from germline, CDR1 is SGHTA and CDR2 is FQGNSA. J was trimmed by 5 bases and V by 1 base; bases with no gene match: 9. CDR3 DNA: TGTGCCAGCAGCTTAGGTTGGGGGACAGGGACGGACGAGCAGTACTTC. Protein: CASSLGWGTGTDEQYF.

The rearrangement uses TRBV12-5 and TRBJ2-3; D is perhaps TRBD1 or TRBD2 (5 bases each). V lost 7 bases to trimming and J lost 2 bases, with 7 bases between them. In germline, CDR1 is LGHNT, CDR2 FRNRAP. The length of the CDR3 is 12 residues. The CDR3 nucleotides read TGTGCTAGTGCGGGACCCACAGATACGCAGTATTTT. It encodes CASAGPTDTQYF.

This clone was recorded a few times. The gene calls are TRBV29-1 and TRBJ2-7, with a weak D call TRBD1 (6 bases). Looked up from germline, CDR1 is SQVTM and CDR2 is ANQGSEA. With 3 bases removed from V and 4 bases from J, the gap between germline ends came to 7 bases. This CDR3 is 11 amino acids long. CDR3: CSVDQGYEQYF. For the CDR3, the DNA is TGCAGCGTTGACCAGGGGTACGAGCAGTACTTC.

As concerns this clone: The sample holds other DNA sequences that translate to the same CDR3. CDR3 nucleotides: TGTGCCAGCAGTTATGGGAGAGAGACCCAGTACTTC. Translating gives CASSYGRETQYF. The chain has TRBV6-2 or TRBV6-3 and TRBJ2-5, with a possible D match to TRBD2 (5 bases). Germline assignment: CDR1 MNHEY and CDR2 SVGEGT. Between the trimmed V and J ends, which lost 3 bases and 4 bases, there was a span of 6 bases. The CDR3 consists of 12 residues.

Only one count was recorded for this clone. V usage is TRBV27 and J usage is TRBJ1-2, with 7 bases identical to TRBD1. In germline, CDR1 is MNHEY, CDR2 SMNVEV (reference sequence). The CDR3 contains 14 residues. V was clipped by 3 bases and J by 4 bases; unmatched bases: 5. The CDR3 nucleotides read TGTGCCAGCAGTTTGCGAGGGGGCAGCTATGGCTACACCTTC. Amino acid sequence: CASSLRGGSYGYTF.

This chain links TRBV18 with TRBJ1-2; perhaps TRBD1 as D (5 bases). This CDR3 has 17 amino acids. Germline lookup yields CDR1 KGHSH and CDR2 LQKENI. The V end was cut by 3 bases, the J end by 1 base, with 18 bases between. The CDR3 DNA is TGTGCCAGCTCACCTCTGGCAGGGTTGGCCCGTAACTATGGCTACACCTTC. Amino acid sequence: CASSPLAGLARNYGYTF.

A remark on this clone: The sample has other DNA sequences that encode this CDR3 too. The V call is TRBV30, the J call TRBJ1-6, with a weak D call TRBD1 (5 bases). The CDR3 loop spans 13 amino acids. V was cut by 1 base and J by 6 bases, with 7 bases left in between. CDR1 is GTSNPN and CDR2 is SVGIG in the germline V gene (reference sequence). CDR3 in DNA: TGTGCCTGGAGTGGCCAGGGTAATTCACCCCTCCACTTT. It is translated as CAWSGQGNSPLHF.

DNA of the CDR3: TGTGCCAGCTCTGGGGACAGGGCGGCAGATACGCAGTATTTT. Amino acids: CASSGDRAADTQYF. The rearrangement links TRBV18 to TRBJ2-3, with TRBD1 matching over 9 bases. Trimming cost V 6 bases and J 4 bases; bases outside gene matches: 5. This CDR3 has 14 amino acids. Germline V gene lookup returns CDR1 KGHSH and CDR2 LQKENI.

The chain employs TRBV28 and TRBJ1-5, with TRBD1 matching 7 bases. The CDR3 is made up of 17 amino acids. Looked up from germline, CDR1 is MDHEN and CDR2 is SYDVKM. Trimming cost V 5 bases and J 0 bases; bases outside gene matches: 10. Written as DNA, the CDR3 is TGTGCCAGCAGTCCGGGACAGCACCTCTATAGCAATCAGCCCCAGCATTTT. Its translation is CASSPGQHLYSNQPQHF.

The chain carries TRBV10-3 and TRBJ2-1, with 10 bases identical to TRBD1. Trimming removed 7 bases from V and 6 bases from J; junction bases left unmatched: 6. The CDR3 spans 14 residues. Germline CDR1 is ENHRY and CDR2 is SYGVKD. The CDR3 protein is CAITPGTGVNEQFF. The DNA for the CDR3 is TGTGCCATCACTCCAGGGACAGGGGTCAATGAGCAGTTCTTC.

The chain is built from TRBV27 and TRBJ2-1, with TRBD2 matching 8 bases. The CDR3 runs 15 residues. V dropped 2 bases and J dropped 6; count of bases not matched to a gene: 6. Germline V gene data show CDR1 as MNHEY and CDR2 as SMNVEV (reference sequence). The CDR3 sequence: CASSLGLAGTNEQFF. CDR3 coding DNA: TGTGCCAGCAGTTTAGGCCTAGCGGGTACCAATGAGCAGTTCTTC.